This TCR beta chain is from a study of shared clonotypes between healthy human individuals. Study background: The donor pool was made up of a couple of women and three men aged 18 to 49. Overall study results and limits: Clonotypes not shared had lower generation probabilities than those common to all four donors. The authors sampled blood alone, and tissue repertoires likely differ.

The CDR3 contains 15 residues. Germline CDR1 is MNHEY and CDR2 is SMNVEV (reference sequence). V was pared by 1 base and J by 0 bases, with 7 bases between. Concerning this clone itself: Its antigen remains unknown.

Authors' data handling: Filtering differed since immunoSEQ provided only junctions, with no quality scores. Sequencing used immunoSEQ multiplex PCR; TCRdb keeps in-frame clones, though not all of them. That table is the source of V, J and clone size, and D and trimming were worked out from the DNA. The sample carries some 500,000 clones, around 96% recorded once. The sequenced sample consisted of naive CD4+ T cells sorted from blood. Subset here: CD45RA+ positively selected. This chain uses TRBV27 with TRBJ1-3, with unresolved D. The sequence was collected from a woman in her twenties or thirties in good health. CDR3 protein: CASSLLGSSGNTIYF. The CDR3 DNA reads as TGTGCCAGCAGTTTATTAGGGAGCTCTGGAAACACCATATATTTT.